This TCR beta chain emerged from a study of OX40 agonist ivuxolimab in advanced cancers. Study context: Patients enrolled in dose escalation were diagnosed with hepatocellular carcinoma, melanoma, renal cell or head and neck cancer. Broader study findings: Expanded peripheral T-cell antigen specificity went undetermined.

This CDR3 has 14 amino acids. Germline CDR1 reads MNHNY; CDR2 reads SVGAGI (reference sequence). Deletions cut 2 bases from V and 6 bases from J, with 12 bases between. The repertoire was sequenced with immunoSEQ multiplex PCR; TCRdb's copy has only in-frame clones and lacks some. Seen here are some 85,000 clones, 75% to 95% observed once, and the top ten hold 2.3%. Concerning this clone itself: Antigen unknown.

The receptor was isolated from an adult with an advanced solid tumor such as melanoma, head and neck, liver or kidney cancer. The genes are TRBV6-6 and TRBJ2-3, with D possibly being TRBD1 (7 bases). This sample comprised CD4+ or CD8+ T cells sorted from blood, obtained in a trial of the OX40 agonist ivuxolimab. The DNA for the CDR3 is TGTGCCAGCAGTTACCCGACAGGGAGGGATACGCAGTATTTT. Protein sequence: CASSYPTGRDTQYF.